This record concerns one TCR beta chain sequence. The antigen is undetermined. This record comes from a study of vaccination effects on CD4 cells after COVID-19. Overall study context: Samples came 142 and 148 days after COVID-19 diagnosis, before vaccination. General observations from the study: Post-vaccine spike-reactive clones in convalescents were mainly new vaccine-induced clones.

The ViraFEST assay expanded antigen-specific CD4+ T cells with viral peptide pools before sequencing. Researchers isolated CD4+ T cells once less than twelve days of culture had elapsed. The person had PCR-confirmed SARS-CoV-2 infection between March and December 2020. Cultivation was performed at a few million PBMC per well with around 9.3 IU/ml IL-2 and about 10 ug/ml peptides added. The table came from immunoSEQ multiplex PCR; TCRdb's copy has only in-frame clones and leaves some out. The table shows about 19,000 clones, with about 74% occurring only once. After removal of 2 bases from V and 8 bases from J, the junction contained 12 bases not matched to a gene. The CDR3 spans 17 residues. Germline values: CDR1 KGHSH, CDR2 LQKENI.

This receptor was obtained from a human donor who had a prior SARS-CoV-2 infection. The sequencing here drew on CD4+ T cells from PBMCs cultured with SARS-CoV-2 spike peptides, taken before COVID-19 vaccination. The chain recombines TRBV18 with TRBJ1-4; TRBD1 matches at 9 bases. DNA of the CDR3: TGTGCCAGCTCACCAGGGACAGGGAGTTCGAATGTGGAAAAACTGTTTTTT. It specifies CASSPGTGSSNVEKLFF.